The 25 T cell receptor beta chains below were found in one sample sequenced in a study of spatial heterogeneity in lung cancer. Regarding time point: sample taken at primary tumor resection. Tumor, nontumor lung or frozen PBMC supplied whole RNA that was sequenced unsorted. Via MiXCR, TCRdb re-called the 5' RACE reads, giving one row per CDR3 protein. The data hold tens of thousands of distinct CDR3 sequences, with around 7% observed a single time. The sample consisted of PBMCs, taken at surgery. The receptors here all came from a female donor with early-stage non-small cell lung cancer.

This clonotype was recorded a few times. The chain couples TRBV5-1 to TRBJ2-7, with TRBD1 matching over 8 bases. The CDR3 loop spans 15 amino acids. J lost 7 bases, V lost 0 bases, and 9 bases had no gene match. The germline gives CDR1 SGHRS, CDR2 YFSETQ. The CDR3 sequence: CASSLDRTGWVEQYF. CDR3 nucleotides: TGCGCCAGCAGCTTGGACCGGACAGGGTGGGTAGAGCAGTACTTC.

This sequence joins TRBV12-3 or TRBV12-4 and TRBJ2-2, with D perhaps given as TRBD1 or TRBD2 (5 bases each). The CDR3 loop spans 14 amino acids. V lost 6 bases and J 1 base, leaving 9 bases between the germline ends. CDR3 protein: CASRGVLNTGELFF. The DNA for the CDR3 is TGTGCCAGCAGGGGGGTGCTGAACACCGGGGAGCTGTTTTTT.

The V and J genes are TRBV15 and TRBJ1-4; D ambiguous. Germline values: CDR1 LNHNV, CDR2 YYDKDF (reference sequence). Trimming shortened V by 5 bases and J by 8 bases, and 18 bases separated the two germline ends. The CDR3 length is 15 residues. The CDR3 region is CATSLDTSRQEKLFF. CDR3 coding DNA: TGTGCCACCAGCCTAGACACTTCACGCCAGGAAAAACTGTTTTTT.

This chain links TRBV6-2 or TRBV6-3 with TRBJ1-6, with D maybe TRBD1 (6 bases). Trimming left V 7 bases short and J 5 bases short, with 15 bases between. The CDR3 is 15 residues long. CDR1 is MNHEY and CDR2 is SVGEGT in the germline V gene. CDR3 loop: CASTIQGSDNSPLHF. In nucleotides, the CDR3 is TGTGCCAGCACCATACAGGGCTCAGATAATTCACCCCTCCACTTT.

This clonotype was seen a few times. This CDR3 is CASSLDRAAGELFF. CDR3 sequence (DNA): TGCGCCAGCAGCCTCGACAGGGCTGCCGGGGAGCTGTTTTTT. The chain couples TRBV5-1 to TRBJ2-2; 7 bases agree with TRBD1. Germline V gene sequence: CDR1 SGHRS, CDR2 YFSETQ. The CDR3 length is 14 residues. The V gene end was trimmed by 4 bases and the J gene end by 6 bases; junction bases not matched to a gene: 6.

At least ten counts were recorded for this clonotype. CDR3 DNA: TGTGCCACCAGCTTTACGGACAGCGCCCCAGAGACCCAGTACTTC. Translated, it gives CATSFTDSAPETQYF. The chain recombines TRBV15 with TRBJ2-5, with D possibly matching TRBD1 (6 bases). This CDR3 is 15 amino acids long. The germline V and J ends were trimmed by 5 bases and 4 bases, with 17 bases remaining between them. From germline, CDR1 is LNHNV and CDR2 YYDKDF (reference sequence).

This clonotype was observed a handful of times. V is TRBV15 and J is TRBJ1-5; D is unclear. V was clipped by 8 bases and J by 0 bases, with 11 bases between them. Germline V gene data show CDR1 as LNHNV and CDR2 as YYDKDF (reference sequence). CDR3 size: 14 residues. CDR3 sequence: CATRFGYSNQPQHF. The DNA for the CDR3 is TGTGCCACCCGTTTTGGCTATAGCAATCAGCCCCAGCATTTT.

This clonotype has at least ten counts. The chain recombines TRBV24-1 with TRBJ2-4; D tentatively fits TRBD1 or TRBD2 (5 bases each). The V end lost 3 bases, the J end lost 1 base, and 12 bases lay between the germline ends. CDR3 length: 16 residues. The germline gives CDR1 KGHDR, CDR2 SFDVKD. The chain's CDR3 is CATSDPRGLAKNIQYF. CDR3 coding DNA: TGTGCCACCAGTGATCCCCGGGGCCTCGCCAAAAACATTCAGTACTTC.

This clonotype has more than one count but fewer than ten. The chain has TRBV12-3 or TRBV12-4 and TRBJ2-2, with unresolved D. Trimming shortened V by 7 bases and J by 5 bases, and 20 bases separated the two germline ends. This CDR3 is 16 amino acids long. CDR3 protein: CASTLSGRSGTGELFF. The CDR3, as DNA: TGTGCCAGCACCCTATCCGGCCGCTCCGGGACCGGGGAGCTGTTTTTT.

This clonotype has ten or more counts. The rearrangement uses TRBV29-1 and TRBJ1-1, with TRBD1 identical over 7 bases. The CDR3 length is 13 residues. V dropped 7 bases and J dropped 4; count of bases not matched to a gene: 9. The germline gives CDR1 SQVTM, CDR2 ANQGSEA. In DNA form, the CDR3 reads TGCAGCGGTCGCACAGGGGATGGCACTGAAGCTTTCTTT. Translation gives CSGRTGDGTEAFF.

This clonotype has only a few counts. CDR3 DNA sequence: TGTGCCAGCAGTCGCACAGGCATCGGGCAGTTCTTC. Amino acids: CASSRTGIGQFF. The V call is TRBV28, the J call TRBJ2-1; possibly TRBD1 for D (5 bases). This CDR3 contains 12 residues. Per germline, CDR1 MDHEN and CDR2 SYDVKM. V was cut by 5 bases and J by 12 bases, with 14 bases left in between.

This clonotype was observed many times. The V and J genes are TRBV12-3 or TRBV12-4 and TRBJ2-3, with D unresolved. The V end lost 2 bases, the J end lost 4 bases, and 13 bases lay between the germline ends. This CDR3 comprises 15 residues. The CDR3 reads CASSLNPERADTQYF. The CDR3 DNA follows: TGTGCCAGCAGTTTAAATCCGGAGCGCGCAGATACGCAGTATTTT.

The chain is built from TRBV5-1 and TRBJ2-1; the D gene is possibly TRBD1 (5 bases). Trimming cost V 3 bases and J 2 bases, with 9 bases left between them. The germline V gene encodes CDR1 SGHRS and CDR2 YFSETQ. The length of the CDR3 is 14 residues. CDR3 DNA: TGCGCCAGCAGCTCCGACAGCACCTACAATGAGCAGTTCTTC. Its protein product is CASSSDSTYNEQFF.

This chain joins TRBV9 and TRBJ1-1, with D hard to call. V dropped 1 base and J dropped 5 bases, with 9 bases sitting between them. Germline V gene data show CDR1 as SGDLS and CDR2 as YYNGEE. The CDR3 spans 13 residues. The DNA of the CDR3 is TGTGCCAGCAGCGTAAGTGTGAGGACTGAAGCTTTCTTT. Residues: CASSVSVRTEAFF.

This clonotype turned up a few times. The chain is built from TRBV29-1 and TRBJ2-2; maybe TRBD2 (6 bases). Germline V lookup: CDR1 SQVTM, CDR2 ANQGSEA. The CDR3 is 11 residues long. V gave up 7 bases and J gave up 3 bases, with 6 bases separating them. This CDR3 is CSGGDTGELFF. The CDR3 DNA sequence: TGCAGCGGGGGGGACACCGGGGAGCTGTTTTTT.

In this sample, this clonotype turned up many times. The chain links TRBV20-1 to TRBJ2-5; D unclear. The CDR3 extends over 13 amino acids. Per the germline V gene, CDR1 is DFQATT and CDR2 is SNEGSKA (reference sequence). The V and J ends lost 1 base and 3 bases respectively, with 9 bases between them. CDR3 coding DNA: TGCAGTGCTAGAGGCTCTGGAAAAGAGACCCAGTACTTC. Its protein is CSARGSGKETQYF.

This clonotype was seen many times. The gene calls are TRBV7-9 and TRBJ1-2; D gene uncertain. The germline gives CDR1 SEHNR, CDR2 FQNEAQ (reference sequence). The CDR3 sequence is 13 residues long. V dropped 1 base and J dropped 3 bases, with 6 bases sitting between them. The CDR3 coding sequence is TGTGCCAGCAGCTTAGAGGTGGACTATGGCTACACCTTC. Its protein is CASSLEVDYGYTF. The whole variable domain, remainder taken from reference TRBV7-9 and TRBJ1-2, is DTGVSQNPRHKITKRGQNVTFRCDPISEHNRLYWYRQTLGQGPEFLTYFQNEAQLEKSRLLSDRFSAERPKGSFSTLEIQRTEQGDSAMYLCASSLEVDYGYTFGSGTRLTVV.

This clonotype was counted ten times or more. The chain employs TRBV29-1 and TRBJ2-5, with 7 bases aligning to TRBD1. There are 13 residues in the CDR3. The V gene's germline CDR1 is SQVTM and CDR2 ANQGSEA. V shed 7 bases and J 5 bases; nucleotides not matched to a gene: 10. The CDR3 protein is CSEQGQKKETQYF. The CDR3 coding sequence is TGCAGCGAGCAGGGACAGAAAAAGGAGACCCAGTACTTC.

As regards this clonotype: This may stem from a read error, because a much larger clone lies one nucleotide away. The J gene is TRBJ1-6, the V gene TRBV20-1; D is unclear. Germline assignment: CDR1 DFQATT and CDR2 SNEGSKA (reference sequence). V dropped 7 bases and J dropped 7 bases, with 11 bases sitting between them. This CDR3 has 12 residues. The CDR3 DNA is TGCAGTGTAAGGACGGGCAATTCACCCCTCCACTTT. Amino acids: CSVRTGNSPLHF.

This clonotype has a count of ten or more. The chain carries TRBV28 and TRBJ2-1; 8 bases line up with TRBD2. V was clipped by 5 bases and J by 2 bases; unmatched bases: 5. Germline lookup yields CDR1 MDHEN and CDR2 SYDVKM. This CDR3 spans 15 amino acids. CDR3 residues: CASSVQRGTYNEQFF. Written as DNA, the CDR3 is TGTGCCAGCAGTGTGCAGCGGGGGACCTACAATGAGCAGTTCTTC.

This clonotype was seen repeatedly, ten times or more. The chain combines TRBV2 with TRBJ2-5; D assignment may be TRBD1 or TRBD2 (6 bases each). Per the germline V gene, CDR1 is SNHLY and CDR2 is FYNNEI. The CDR3 is 16 residues long. The ends were cut back, 10 bases at V and 2 bases at J, with 23 bases in the middle. CDR3 loop: CAISRPGALRQETQYF. In DNA form, the CDR3 reads TGTGCCATCTCAAGGCCGGGGGCCCTGCGGCAAGAGACCCAGTACTTC.

This clonotype occurred many times. J is TRBJ2-5 and V is TRBV11-1, with D tentatively TRBD1 (6 bases). V lost 3 bases to trimming and J lost 2 bases, with 16 bases between them. Looked up from germline, CDR1 is SGHAT and CDR2 is FQDESV (reference sequence). The CDR3 is made up of 16 amino acids. The CDR3 bases are TGTGCCAGCAGCTTTCGCAGGGGTGGCACACAAGAGACCCAGTACTTC. Its protein product is CASSFRRGGTQETQYF.

The sample holds many counts of this clonotype. The gene calls are TRBV10-3 and TRBJ2-1, with D perhaps given as TRBD1 or TRBD2 (5 bases each). The germline V gene encodes CDR1 ENHRY and CDR2 SYGVKD. The CDR3 length is 17 residues. Trimming shortened V by 0 bases and J by 6 bases, and 18 bases separated the two germline ends. The CDR3 loop is CAISESILGTPRNEQFF. The CDR3 bases are TGTGCCATCAGTGAGTCGATACTAGGGACCCCGCGCAATGAGCAGTTCTTC.

This clonotype appeared many times. The V call is TRBV11-2, the J call TRBJ1-1; D ambiguous. The CDR3 covers 14 residues. V lost 4 bases, J lost 3 bases, and 12 bases lay in between. Germline V gives CDR1 SGHAT, CDR2 FQNNGV. The CDR3 sequence: CASSSFRRDTEAFF. The CDR3 coding sequence is TGTGCCAGCAGCTCTTTTAGACGGGACACTGAAGCTTTCTTT. The full variable domain, with the rest looked up from reference TRBV11-2 and TRBJ1-1, is EAGVAQSPRYKIIEKRQSVAFWCNPISGHATLYWYQQILGQGPKLLIQFQNNGVVDDSQLPKDRFSAERLKGVDSTLKIQPAKLEDSAVYLCASSSFRRDTEAFFGQGTRLTVV.

This clonotype was counted many times. The chain combines TRBV3-1 with TRBJ2-2; D is unclear. Germline lookup yields CDR1 LGHDT and CDR2 YNNKEL (reference sequence). The CDR3 is 14 amino acids. V was cut by 2 bases and J by 2 bases, with 6 bases left in between. The CDR3 DNA follows: TGTGCCAGCAGCCAATCCGTAAACACCGGGGAGCTGTTTTTT. It yields the protein CASSQSVNTGELFF.